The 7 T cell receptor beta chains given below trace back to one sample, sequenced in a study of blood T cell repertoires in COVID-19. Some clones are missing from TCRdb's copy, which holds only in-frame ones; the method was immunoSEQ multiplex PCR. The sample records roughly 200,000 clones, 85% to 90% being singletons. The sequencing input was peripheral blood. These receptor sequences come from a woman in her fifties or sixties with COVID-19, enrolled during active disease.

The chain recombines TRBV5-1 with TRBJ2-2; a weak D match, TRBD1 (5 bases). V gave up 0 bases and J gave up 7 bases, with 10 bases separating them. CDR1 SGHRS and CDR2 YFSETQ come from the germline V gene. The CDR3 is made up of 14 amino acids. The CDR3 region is CASSLAQGIGELFF. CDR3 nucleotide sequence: TGCGCCAGCAGCTTGGCCCAGGGAATCGGGGAGCTGTTTTTT.

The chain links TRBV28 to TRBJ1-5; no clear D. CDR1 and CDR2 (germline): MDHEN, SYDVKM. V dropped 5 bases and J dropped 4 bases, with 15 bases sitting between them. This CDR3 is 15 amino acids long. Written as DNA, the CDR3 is TGTGCCAGCAGTCCCCCTATAAAGCCTAATCAGCCCCAGCATTTT. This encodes CASSPPIKPNQPQHF.

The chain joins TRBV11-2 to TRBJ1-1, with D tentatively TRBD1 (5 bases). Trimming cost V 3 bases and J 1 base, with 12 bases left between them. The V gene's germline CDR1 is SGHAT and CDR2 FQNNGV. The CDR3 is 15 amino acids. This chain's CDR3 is CASSFMTAPNTEAFF. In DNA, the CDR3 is TGTGCCAGCAGCTTTATGACAGCACCGAACACTGAAGCTTTCTTT.

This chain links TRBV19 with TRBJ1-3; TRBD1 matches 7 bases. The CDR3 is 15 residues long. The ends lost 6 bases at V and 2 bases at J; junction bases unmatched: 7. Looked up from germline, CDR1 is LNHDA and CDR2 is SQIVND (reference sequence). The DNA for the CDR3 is TGTGCCAGTAGCGAGACAGGGACTGCTGGAAACACCATATATTTT. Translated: CASSETGTAGNTIYF.

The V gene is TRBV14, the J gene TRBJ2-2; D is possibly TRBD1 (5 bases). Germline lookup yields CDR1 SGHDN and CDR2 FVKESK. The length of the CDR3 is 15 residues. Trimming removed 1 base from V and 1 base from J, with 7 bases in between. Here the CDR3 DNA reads TGTGCCAGCAGCCAAGTTACAGGGAACACCGGGGAGCTGTTTTTT. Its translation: CASSQVTGNTGELFF.

In nucleotides, the CDR3 is TGTGCCACCAGCTATTGGACAGGAATTGGAAACACCATATATTTT. As protein: CATSYWTGIGNTIYF. The chain is built from TRBV15 and TRBJ1-3; 7 bases agree with TRBD1. CDR1 and CDR2 from the germline V gene are LNHNV and YYDKDF (reference sequence). The length of the CDR3 is 15 residues. V gave up 5 bases and J gave up 3 bases; unmatched junction bases: 7.

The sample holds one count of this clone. CDR3 sequence: CASSERTAFNQPQHF. CDR3 in DNA: TGTGCCAGCAGTGAGCGGACAGCCTTTAATCAGCCCCAGCATTTT. V and J are TRBV2 and TRBJ1-5; D is perhaps TRBD1 (6 bases). Per the germline V gene, CDR1 is SNHLY and CDR2 is FYNNEI. Trimming left V 3 bases short and J 4 bases short, with 13 bases between. The length of the CDR3 is 15 residues.